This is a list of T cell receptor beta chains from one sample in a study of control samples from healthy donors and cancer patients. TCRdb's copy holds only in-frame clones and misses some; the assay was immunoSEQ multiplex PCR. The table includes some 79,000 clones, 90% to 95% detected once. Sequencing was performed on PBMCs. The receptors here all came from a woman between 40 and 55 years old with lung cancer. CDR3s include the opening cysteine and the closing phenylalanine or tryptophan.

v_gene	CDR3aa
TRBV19	CASSTGGEGQPQHF
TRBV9	CASSVGQGPMDTGELFF
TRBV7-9	CASSSSGGANNEQFF
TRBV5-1	CASSLGTLNTGELFF
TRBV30	CAWSMGQGITYEQYF
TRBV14	CASSRLDRVNTEAFF
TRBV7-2	CASTLPPGNTEAFF
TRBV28	CASSFATGVSGNTIYF
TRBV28	CASSYLLVGQASYEQYF
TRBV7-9	CASSLASPSQYF
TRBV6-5	CASSLGTHEQYF
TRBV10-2	CASRRGQDASPLHF
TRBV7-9	CATPGQGIHEQFF
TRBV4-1	CASSQGLGRTYNEQFF
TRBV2	CASSSSGGAVLLSDEQFF
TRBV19	CASSIAARGGWLPTEAFF
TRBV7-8	CASSPGGSEQYF
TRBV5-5	CASSLKSWPTGPTETDTIYF
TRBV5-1	CASSLPPLRRAGGPAMETQYF
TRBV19	CASSSSSTGLRNSPLHF
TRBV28	CASISGNTIYF
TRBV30	CAWSLPGGTNSPLHF
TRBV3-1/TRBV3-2	CASSNMYEQYF
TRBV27	CASSLAVNQPQHF
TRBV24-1	CATSDRAGGADTQYF
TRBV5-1	CASSLADASMNTEAFF
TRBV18	CASSPPNWVPSTDTQYF
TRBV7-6	CASSPLQGSQPQHF
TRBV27	CASSSVLEGNQPQHF
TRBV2	CASSSHPAGGGGPLHF
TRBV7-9	CASSPGLATDTQYF
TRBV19	CASKAGQADGYTF
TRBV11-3	CASSSAGWDREFLSAFF
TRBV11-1	CASSPTKRGTDTQYF
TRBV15	CATSILDRLDSNQPQHF
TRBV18	CASSPSTLQGNQPQHF
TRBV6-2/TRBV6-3	CASSLTQSDTQYF
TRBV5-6	CASSLVASGFFTDTQYF
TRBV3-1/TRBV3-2	CASSQVSRERGRNIQYF
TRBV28	CASSSRPSSGANVLTF
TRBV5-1	CASSLAGSAEKLFF
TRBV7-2	CASRTSSNTEAFF